These 32 T cell receptor beta chains originate from one sample sequenced in a study of CD8+ T cells in alopecia areata. Treatment denoted: oral pan-JAK inhibitor, 5-10 mg twice daily. The sequencing template was cDNA reverse transcribed from extracted RNA. Here immunoSEQ multiplex PCR was the method, and the copy in TCRdb shows in-frame clones only, minus some. The sample holds about 120,000 clones; 50% to 65% are singletons and the top ten take roughly 3.5%. The sample was CD4+ T cells sorted from blood, taken at week 24, from a patient treated with tofacitinib. The receptors originated from a human donor with alopecia areata.

The CDR3 DNA is TGTGCCAGCAGTGTGGGGCTTTGGGAGACCCAGTACTTC. Translated: CASSVGLWETQYF. J is TRBJ2-5 and V is TRBV2; the D gene is possibly TRBD1 (5 bases). The CDR3 is made up of 13 amino acids. Germline V gives CDR1 SNHLY, CDR2 FYNNEI. Trimming stripped 4 bases from V and 5 bases from J, with 11 bases between.

The chain uses TRBV25-1 and TRBJ1-2, with 8 bases identical to TRBD1. The junction had 4 bases not matched to a gene; V was cut back by 10 bases and J by 3 bases. Germline lookup yields CDR1 MGHDK and CDR2 SYGVNS. The CDR3 sequence is 12 residues long. For the CDR3, the DNA is TGTGCCACGCAGGGGGCACACTATGGCTACACCTTC. It yields the protein CATQGAHYGYTF.

Only a few counts were recorded for this clone. This chain links TRBV30 with TRBJ2-5, with D perhaps TRBD2 (6 bases). Trimming removed 2 bases at V and 6 bases at J, with 10 bases between. CDR3 size: 12 residues. The germline gives CDR1 GTSNPN, CDR2 SVGIG (reference sequence). The CDR3 coding sequence is TGTGCCTGGAGTCCGGGAGAAAAGACCCAGTACTTC. Translation gives CAWSPGEKTQYF.

This clone was seen only a few times. The gene calls are TRBV18 and TRBJ2-7, with D possibly TRBD1 on 5 matching bases. The V gene's germline CDR1 is KGHSH and CDR2 LQKENI. V lost 2 bases and J lost 6, with 14 bases in between. The CDR3 is 14 residues long. This CDR3 is CASSPGAGPLEQYF. The CDR3 DNA reads as TGTGCCAGCTCACCAGGGGCAGGACCTCTCGAGCAGTACTTC. Full variable domain (outside the CDR3, taken from reference TRBV18 and TRBJ2-7): NAGVMQNPRHLVRRRGQEARLRCSPMKGHSHVYWYRQLPEEGLKFMVYLQKENIIDESGMPKERFSAEFPKEGPSILRIQQVVRGDSAAYFCASSPGAGPLEQYFGPGTRLTVT.

This clone has just a few counts. The chain employs TRBV29-1 and TRBJ2-7; D is perhaps TRBD1 (5 bases). CDR3 length: 14 amino acids. Germline V gives CDR1 SQVTM, CDR2 ANQGSEA. The germline V and J ends were trimmed by 1 base and 3 bases, with 13 bases remaining between them. The CDR3 spells CSVEALDRYYEQYF. The CDR3 nucleotides read TGCAGCGTTGAAGCGCTCGACAGATACTACGAGCAGTACTTC.

The chain combines TRBV5-4 with TRBJ2-3, with a possible D match to TRBD2 (6 bases). Germline CDR1 and CDR2: SGHNT and YYREEE (reference sequence). Trimming stripped 3 bases from V and 5 bases from J, with 7 bases between. This CDR3 contains 12 residues. The DNA for the CDR3 is TGTGCCAGCAGCTGGGGGGAAGATACGCAGTATTTT. Its protein product is CASSWGEDTQYF.

The rearrangement links TRBV5-1 to TRBJ1-1; D is possibly TRBD1 (6 bases). Germline V gives CDR1 SGHRS, CDR2 YFSETQ. V was pared by 0 bases and J by 6 bases, with 15 bases between. The CDR3 is 15 amino acids. The CDR3 sequence: CASSLEAGVVAEAFF. The CDR3 coding sequence is TGCGCCAGCAGCTTGGAGGCAGGGGTGGTCGCTGAAGCTTTCTTT.

The rearrangement uses TRBV15 and TRBJ2-1; D remains ambiguous. This CDR3 has 15 amino acids. Germline V gene lookup returns CDR1 LNHNV and CDR2 YYDKDF (reference sequence). Trimming stripped 7 bases from V and 6 bases from J, with 19 bases between. CDR3 DNA: TGTGCCACCACCCTCTCACCGACCCATGGCAATGAGCAGTTCTTC. It yields the protein CATTLSPTHGNEQFF.

The J gene is TRBJ2-4, the V gene TRBV7-2; D is perhaps TRBD2 (6 bases). Germline lookup yields CDR1 SGHTA and CDR2 FQGNSA. The CDR3 consists of 14 residues. V was cut by 2 bases and J by 8 bases, with 13 bases left in between. CDR3 nucleotide sequence: TGTGCCAGCAGCTTAACCGGGGGAAGGGACATTCAGTACTTC. Its protein product is CASSLTGGRDIQYF.

The genes are TRBV18 and TRBJ1-1, with D unresolved. V shed 2 bases and J shed 4 bases, with 5 bases lying between them. This CDR3 contains 12 residues. CDR1 is KGHSH and CDR2 is LQKENI in the germline V gene. CDR3 protein: CASSPDSTEAFF. Here the CDR3 DNA reads TGTGCCAGCTCACCAGACTCCACTGAAGCTTTCTTT.

This clone was recorded a few times. V is TRBV6-5 and J is TRBJ1-2, with no clear D. From germline, CDR1 is MNHEY and CDR2 SVGAGI. V lost 2 bases and J 5 bases, leaving 6 bases between the germline ends. This CDR3 is built from 12 residues. The chain's CDR3 is CASSYQGYGYTF. CDR3 bases: TGTGCCAGCAGTTACCAAGGATATGGCTACACCTTC.

The chain links TRBV29-1 to TRBJ1-4, with D perhaps TRBD1 (5 bases). The CDR3 is made up of 13 amino acids. Germline loops: CDR1 SQVTM, CDR2 ANQGSEA. The germline V and J ends were trimmed by 4 bases and 5 bases, with 11 bases remaining between them. Here the CDR3 reads CSVARDVNEKLFF. CDR3 nucleotide sequence: TGCAGCGTTGCCCGGGACGTGAATGAAAAACTGTTTTTT.

The V gene is TRBV9, the J gene TRBJ1-2; no clear D. V shed 2 bases and J shed 8 bases, with 10 bases lying between them. The CDR3 contains 12 residues. Per germline, CDR1 SGDLS and CDR2 YYNGEE. The CDR3 region is CASSVAQHGYTF. The CDR3 nucleotides are TGTGCCAGCAGCGTTGCCCAGCACGGCTACACCTTC.

This clone has more than one count but fewer than ten. The V gene is TRBV19, the J gene TRBJ1-1; 7 bases are shared with TRBD1. From germline, CDR1 is LNHDA and CDR2 SQIVND (reference sequence). V trimming: 10 bases; J trimming: 8 bases; junction bases outside the gene matches: 7. The CDR3 runs 11 residues. The CDR3 region has the DNA TGTGCCACCATCCGACAGGGCGAAGCTTTCTTT. Protein product: CATIRQGEAFF. Complete variable domain (other parts from reference TRBV19 and TRBJ1-1): DGGITQSPKYLFRKEGQNVTLSCEQNLNHDAMYWYRQDPGQGLRLIYYSQIVNDFQKGDIAEGYSVSREKKESFPLTVTSAQKNPTAFYLCATIRQGEAFFGQGTRLTVV.

This sequence joins TRBV30 and TRBJ1-6, with a weak D call TRBD1 (5 bases). This CDR3 is 14 amino acids long. Germline values: CDR1 GTSNPN, CDR2 SVGIG (reference sequence). Trimming took off 5 bases at V and 0 bases at J, with 8 bases between the two ends. The CDR3 region is CAWARGSYNSPLHF. As DNA, the CDR3 is TGTGCCTGGGCAAGGGGCTCCTATAATTCACCCCTCCACTTT.

V and J are TRBV30 and TRBJ1-4; no firm D call. The germline V and J ends were trimmed by 1 base and 8 bases, with 5 bases remaining between them. Germline V gene lookup returns CDR1 GTSNPN and CDR2 SVGIG (reference sequence). The CDR3 extends over 11 amino acids. The CDR3 sequence: CAWSGREKLFF. CDR3 DNA: TGTGCCTGGAGTGGCCGCGAAAAACTGTTTTTT.

V usage is TRBV6-5 and J usage is TRBJ1-2; possibly TRBD1 for D (5 bases). The germline gives CDR1 MNHEY, CDR2 SVGAGI. The CDR3 runs 13 residues. Deletions cut 2 bases from V and 7 bases from J, with 11 bases between. The CDR3 DNA follows: TGTGCCAGCAGTTACGGCAGGGAGGCTGGCTACACCTTC. It encodes CASSYGREAGYTF.

The chain carries TRBV29-1 and TRBJ2-6; no reliable D call. Germline V CDR1 and CDR2: SQVTM, ANQGSEA. The CDR3 has 13 amino acids. V was clipped by 0 bases and J by 1 base, with 1 base between them. DNA of the CDR3: TGCAGCGTTGAAGAATCTGGGGCCAACGTCCTGACTTTC. Encoded protein: CSVEESGANVLTF.

This clone came up once. This sequence joins TRBV29-1 and TRBJ1-1; D is uncertain. This CDR3 is 13 amino acids long. Trimming removed 4 bases from V and 4 bases from J, with 13 bases in between. The germline V gene has CDR1 SQVTM and CDR2 ANQGSEA. The CDR3 bases are TGCAGCGTTGTGAGGACGGAGAGCACTGAAGCTTTCTTT. This codes for CSVVRTESTEAFF.

This clone was counted only a few times. The rearrangement joins TRBV30 to TRBJ2-1; D unresolved. CDR1 GTSNPN and CDR2 SVGIG come from the germline V gene (reference sequence). V gave up 3 bases and J gave up 0 bases, with 6 bases separating them. CDR3 size: 13 residues. The CDR3 DNA follows: TGTGCCTGGAGAGTGGACTCCTACAATGAGCAGTTCTTC. Protein sequence: CAWRVDSYNEQFF.

V gene TRBV6-5 combines with J gene TRBJ1-1, with D tentatively TRBD1 (5 bases). The germline V gene has CDR1 MNHEY and CDR2 SVGAGI. Trimming took 6 bases from V and 3 from J, leaving 11 bases between them. This CDR3 has 13 residues. For the CDR3, the DNA is TGTGCCAGCAGGTACAGGCCTCACACTGAAGCTTTCTTT. This codes for CASRYRPHTEAFF.

This clone turned up a few times. V gene TRBV30 combines with J gene TRBJ2-2, with TRBD1 matching 9 bases. The junction had 3 bases not matched to a gene; V was cut back by 2 bases and J by 2 bases. Per germline, CDR1 GTSNPN and CDR2 SVGIG (reference sequence). This CDR3 has 15 amino acids. The CDR3 DNA reads as TGTGCCTGGAGTTACAGGGGGCGTAACACCGGGGAGCTGTTTTTT. Its protein is CAWSYRGRNTGELFF.

This sequence joins TRBV25-1 and TRBJ2-5; D call uncertain. The CDR3 consists of 12 residues. V shed 8 bases and J shed 5 bases, with 12 bases lying between them. Germline lookup yields CDR1 MGHDK and CDR2 SYGVNS. The CDR3 DNA sequence: TGTGCCAGCGCCAGAATAGAGGAGACCCAGTACTTC. Protein sequence: CASARIEETQYF. Looking up the rest from reference TRBV25-1 and TRBJ2-5 gives the full variable domain: EADIYQTPRYLVIGTGKKITLECSQTMGHDKMYWYQQDPGMELHLIHYSYGVNSTEKGDLSSESTVSRIRTEHFPLTLESARPSHTSQYLCASARIEETQYFGPGTRLLVL.

This rearrangement joins TRBV25-1 to TRBJ1-2, with D perhaps TRBD1 (5 bases). Germline loops: CDR1 MGHDK, CDR2 SYGVNS. This CDR3 region has 14 residues. Deletions cut 1 base from V and 8 bases from J, with 14 bases between. The chain's CDR3 is CASSESSRVDGYTF. In DNA, the CDR3 is TGTGCCAGCAGTGAATCTAGCAGGGTGGACGGCTACACCTTC.

The chain links TRBV23-1 to TRBJ2-5; 8 bases line up with TRBD1. TRBV23-1 is placed among ORFs of uncertain function. V was clipped by 0 bases and J by 2 bases; unmatched bases: 8. The CDR3 contains 17 residues. DNA for the CDR3: TGCGCCAGCAGTCAATCTCGCCAGGGGGCTCCTCAAGAGACCCAGTACTTC. This gives the protein CASSQSRQGAPQETQYF.

The rearrangement links TRBV29-1 to TRBJ2-7; 14 nucleotides line up with TRBD2. With V trimmed by 6 bases and J by 3 bases, 13 bases remained unmatched. Germline CDR1 reads SQVTM; CDR2 reads ANQGSEA. The CDR3 spans 17 residues. The CDR3 bases are TGCAGCGTCGAACTCTCCGGGACTAGCGGGGGATACTACGAGCAGTACTTC. Its translation is CSVELSGTSGGYYEQYF.

This clone was observed a handful of times. CDR3 protein: CASSYPGDNEQFF. CDR3 in DNA: TGTGCCAGCAGTTACCCCGGGGACAATGAGCAGTTCTTC. The chain recombines TRBV6-6 with TRBJ2-1, with D tentatively TRBD2 (5 bases). This CDR3 spans 13 amino acids. Germline V gene data show CDR1 as MNHNY and CDR2 as SVGAGI (reference sequence). The V end was cut by 2 bases, the J end by 5 bases, with 7 bases between.

This clone appeared once. V usage is TRBV7-2 and J usage is TRBJ1-5; D gene uncertain. Trimming cost V 1 base and J 6 bases, with 7 bases left between them. Germline values: CDR1 SGHTA, CDR2 FQGNSA. The CDR3 is 13 residues long. DNA for the CDR3: TGTGCCAGCAGCTTAGGAGGAAGTCAGCCCCAGCATTTT. Its protein product is CASSLGGSQPQHF.

V gene TRBV7-2 combines with J gene TRBJ1-3; TRBD1 matches 8 bases. The germline V gene encodes CDR1 SGHTA and CDR2 FQGNSA. There are 16 residues in the CDR3. V shed 4 bases, J shed 0 bases, and the junction held 5 bases outside the gene matches. Here the CDR3 reads CASSSGQAFSGNTIYF. The CDR3 DNA reads TGTGCCAGCAGCTCGGGACAGGCCTTCTCTGGAAACACCATATATTTT.

This chain links TRBV5-1 with TRBJ2-2; a possible D gene is TRBD1 (5 bases). The V end lost 6 bases, the J end lost 3 bases, and 12 bases lay between the germline ends. The CDR3 covers 14 residues. In germline, CDR1 is SGHRS, CDR2 YFSETQ. CDR3 DNA: TGCGCCAGCAACCTTCAGGGTGACACCGGGGAGCTGTTTTTT. It encodes CASNLQGDTGELFF.

J is TRBJ1-2 and V is TRBV29-1, with a tentative D call TRBD1 (5 bases). V gave up 0 bases and J gave up 7 bases, with 18 bases separating them. This CDR3 spans 15 amino acids. The germline V gene has CDR1 SQVTM and CDR2 ANQGSEA. CDR3 coding DNA: TGCAGCGTTGAAGATCGGCCGGTCCCTAGGGGTGGCTACACCTTC. Encoded protein: CSVEDRPVPRGGYTF.

The chain is built from TRBV7-2 and TRBJ2-5, with D perhaps matching TRBD1 or TRBD2 (6 bases each). Germline V gene sequence: CDR1 SGHTA, CDR2 FQGNSA. V shed 4 bases and J shed 2 bases, with 11 bases lying between them. The length of the CDR3 is 14 residues. The CDR3 bases are TGTGCCAGCAGCTCCGGGGGCACTCAAGAGACCCAGTACTTC. This codes for CASSSGGTQETQYF.